These 14 T cell receptor beta chains share one sample of origin, sequenced in a study of T cells in Graves' hyperthyroidism and ophthalmopathy. TCR beta CDR3 sequences were amplified from RNA transcripts. The primer set for the first-round RT-PCR of the TCR CDR3 was HTBI. MiXCR, applied by TCRdb to the multiplex PCR reads, yields one record per CDR3 protein. The sample consists of some 210,000 distinct CDR3 sequences, roughly 18% of them appearing once. Sequencing used blood. These TCRs come from a man aged 45-65 years with Graves' hyperthyroidism.

Note on this clonotype: A much larger clone is a single base away; this may be a read error. The DNA of the CDR3 is TGTGCCAGCGGCTTAACAACAGAGGACTATGGCTACACCTTC. Translating it yields CASGLTTEDYGYTF. The gene calls are TRBV11-2 and TRBJ1-2, with no clear D. The CDR3 totals 14 residues. Germline assignment: CDR1 SGHAT and CDR2 FQNNGV. Combining the CDR3 with reference TRBV11-2 and TRBJ1-2 gives the whole variable domain EAGVAQSPRYKIIEKRQSVAFWCNPISGHATLYWYQQILGQGPKLLIQFQNNGVVDDSQLPKDRFSAERLKGVDSTLKIQPAKLEDSAVYLCASGLTTEDYGYTFGSGTRLTVV.

This clonotype has only a few counts. This sequence joins TRBV7-9 and TRBJ1-3; D gene ambiguous. This CDR3 is 16 amino acids long. CDR1 SEHNR and CDR2 FQNEAQ come from the germline V gene (reference sequence). Between the trimmed V and J ends, which lost 0 bases and 2 bases, there was a span of 11 bases. DNA of the CDR3: TGTGCCAGCAGCTTAGCGACCCGAGAGGCTGGAAACACCATATATTTT. Amino acid sequence: CASSLATREAGNTIYF.

This clonotype occurred many times. V and J are TRBV24-1 and TRBJ1-5, with a possible D match to TRBD1 (5 bases). The germline V gene has CDR1 KGHDR and CDR2 SFDVKD. This CDR3 spans 17 amino acids. V was cut by 3 bases and J by 0 bases, with 14 bases left in between. The chain's CDR3 is CATSDPGTADSNQPQHF. In nucleotides, the CDR3 is TGTGCCACCAGTGATCCCGGGACGGCCGATAGCAATCAGCCCCAGCATTTT.

This clonotype has a handful of counts. The CDR3 DNA sequence: TGTGCCAGCAGCGTAGAGATGGGCGAGCAGTACTTC. Translating gives CASSVEMGEQYF. This chain uses TRBV9 with TRBJ2-7; D is undetermined. Germline V gene lookup returns CDR1 SGDLS and CDR2 YYNGEE. Trimming removed 0 bases from V and 6 bases from J, with 7 bases in between. The CDR3 runs 12 residues.

This clonotype was seen more than once but under ten times. This may be a read error, as it is one base from a much larger clone. The chain uses TRBV28 and TRBJ2-1; possibly TRBD2 for D (6 bases). This CDR3 is 19 amino acids long. V shed 5 bases and J shed 2 bases, with 25 bases lying between them. From germline, CDR1 is MDHEN and CDR2 SYDVKM. CDR3 sequence reads: CASSAIWPLRRDPYNEQFF. The CDR3 DNA is TGTGCCAGCAGTGCAATCTGGCCCCTTCGGCGGGACCCCTACAATGAGCAGTTCTTC.

This clonotype was seen a few times. The chain joins TRBV10-3 to TRBJ2-1; TRBD2 aligns across 13 bases. The germline CDR1 and CDR2 sequences are ENHRY and SYGVKD. The length of the CDR3 is 16 residues. V shed 5 bases and J 5 bases; nucleotides not matched to a gene: 6. The CDR3 DNA sequence: TGTGCCATCAGTCCCCCGGGACTAGCGGGAAACAATGAGCAGTTCTTC. It yields the protein CAISPPGLAGNNEQFF.

This clonotype was counted ten times or more. The CDR3 DNA reads as TGTGCCAGCAGTTTAAAGACAGAGGGCCGGGATACGCAGTATTTT. It yields the protein CASSLKTEGRDTQYF. The V gene is TRBV28, the J gene TRBJ2-3; D may be TRBD1 or TRBD2 (5 bases each). Germline values: CDR1 MDHEN, CDR2 SYDVKM. The length of the CDR3 is 15 residues. V was clipped by 2 bases and J by 6 bases, with 15 bases between them.

The V gene is TRBV7-2, the J gene TRBJ1-1; maybe TRBD1 (6 bases). The germline CDR1 and CDR2 sequences are SGHTA and FQGNSA. This CDR3 spans 15 amino acids. V lost 1 base to trimming and J lost 0 bases, with 9 bases between them. DNA of the CDR3: TGTGCCAGCAGCTTAGTCAGGGGTATGAACACTGAAGCTTTCTTT. Its protein product is CASSLVRGMNTEAFF.

The chain employs TRBV4-3 and TRBJ2-7; 9 nucleotides match TRBD1. Per germline, CDR1 LGHNA and CDR2 YSLEER. This CDR3 region has 15 residues. The J segment lost 7 bases and the V segment lost 0 bases, leaving 7 bases of the junction unmatched. DNA of the CDR3: TGCGCCAGCAGCCAAGAGGCACAGGGGGCGCGAGAGCAGTACTTC. Protein: CASSQEAQGAREQYF.

This clonotype was counted ten times or more. CDR3 DNA sequence: TGTGCCAGCAGCCCACAGGGAGGTAGCAATCAGCCCCAGCATTTT. It encodes CASSPQGGSNQPQHF. The chain employs TRBV7-2 and TRBJ1-5; possibly TRBD1 for D (6 bases). Germline CDR1 and CDR2: SGHTA and FQGNSA. This CDR3 spans 15 amino acids. V lost 5 bases and J 0 bases, leaving 11 bases between the germline ends.

This clonotype has a count of ten or more. The chain employs TRBV6-1 and TRBJ2-3; D is perhaps TRBD1 or TRBD2 (6 bases each). Germline V gives CDR1 MNHNS, CDR2 SASEGT. The CDR3 extends over 16 amino acids. The germline V and J ends were trimmed by 8 bases and 4 bases, with 22 bases remaining between them. The CDR3 loop reads CASASWGAVRADTQYF. CDR3 sequence (DNA): TGTGCCAGCGCCTCATGGGGGGCTGTTCGCGCAGATACGCAGTATTTT.

The chain uses TRBV11-2 and TRBJ1-2; D is unresolved. Germline values: CDR1 SGHAT, CDR2 FQNNGV. The CDR3 has 15 amino acids. Trimming cost V 1 base and J 1 base, with 10 bases left between them. This chain's CDR3 is CASSLGSVYNYGYTF. DNA for the CDR3: TGTGCCAGCAGCTTAGGGTCAGTCTATAACTATGGCTACACCTTC.

This clonotype came up many times. V is TRBV2 and J is TRBJ1-1; a possible D gene is TRBD1 (6 bases). The length of the CDR3 is 13 residues. CDR1 SNHLY and CDR2 FYNNEI come from the germline V gene. V lost 8 bases and J 1 base, leaving 11 bases between the germline ends. The CDR3 loop is CASGGQPNTEAFF. As DNA, the CDR3 is TGTGCCAGCGGTGGACAGCCGAACACTGAAGCTTTCTTT.

There are many counts of this clonotype. CDR3 nucleotide sequence: TGTGCCAGCAGTTACGTCCGGGGGCGGCAGTCCGAGCAGTACTTC. Translation gives CASSYVRGRQSEQYF. V is TRBV6-2 or TRBV6-3 and J is TRBJ2-7; the D call may be TRBD1 or TRBD2 (6 bases each). The CDR3 consists of 15 residues. V was trimmed by 2 bases and J by 6 bases, leaving 17 bases between them. Germline V CDR1 and CDR2: MNHEY, SVGEGT.